This passage covers 24 T cell receptor beta chains from one sample sequenced in a study of blood T cell repertoires in COVID-19. Here immunoSEQ multiplex PCR was the method, and the copy in TCRdb shows in-frame clones only, minus some. The sample lists under 300,000 clones; about nine tenths were seen once. Sequenced sample: peripheral blood. The receptors were sampled from a man aged 30 to 39 who had recovered from COVID-19.

The CDR3 bases are TGTGCCAGCAGCTTACCGACCCCTCGGGAGACTGAAGCTTTCTTT. Translated: CASSLPTPRETEAFF. J is TRBJ1-1 and V is TRBV7-9; the D is unclear. V was pared by 2 bases and J by 5 bases, with 15 bases between. CDR1 and CDR2 (germline): SEHNR, FQNEAQ (reference sequence). The CDR3 loop spans 15 amino acids. Filled out from reference TRBV7-9 and TRBJ1-1, the complete variable domain reads DTGVSQNPRHKITKRGQNVTFRCDPISEHNRLYWYRQTLGQGPEFLTYFQNEAQLEKSRLLSDRFSAERPKGSFSTLEIQRTEQGDSAMYLCASSLPTPRETEAFFGQGTRLTVV.

This rearrangement joins TRBV10-3 to TRBJ1-6, with TRBD1 matching 8 bases. This CDR3 spans 15 amino acids. Germline V gene lookup returns CDR1 ENHRY and CDR2 SYGVKD. The V segment lost 4 bases and the J segment 7 bases; nucleotides outside the gene matches: 6. CDR3 sequence reads: CAISASQGGNSPLHF. As DNA, the CDR3 is TGTGCCATCAGTGCATCACAGGGGGGCAATTCACCCCTCCACTTT.

The rearrangement joins TRBV19 to TRBJ2-1, with 15 bases identical to TRBD2. Germline lookup yields CDR1 LNHDA and CDR2 SQIVND (reference sequence). This CDR3 spans 15 amino acids. Germline trimming cut 3 bases from V and 7 bases from J; bases unmatched to any gene: 1. CDR3 DNA: TGTGCCAGTAGTATTGGACTAGCGGGGGGGAATGAGCAGTTCTTC. It translates to CASSIGLAGGNEQFF.

This clone was found a few times. V and J are TRBV6-2 or TRBV6-3 and TRBJ1-2, with a possible D match to TRBD1 (5 bases). The CDR3 sequence is 16 residues long. Germline V gene sequence: CDR1 MNHEY, CDR2 SVGEGT. V was clipped by 2 bases and J by 7 bases, with 20 bases between them. The chain's CDR3 is CASSYGGHLTPSGYTF. The CDR3 bases are TGTGCCAGCAGTTACGGCGGACACCTCACCCCTTCTGGCTACACCTTC.

This chain joins TRBV6-5 and TRBJ2-7; D possibly corresponds to TRBD2 (5 bases). V lost 11 bases to trimming and J lost 8 bases, with 16 bases between them. Per the germline V gene, CDR1 is MNHEY and CDR2 is SVGAGI. The CDR3 runs 11 residues. This CDR3 is CAAGLEVQQYF. In DNA, the CDR3 is TGTGCCGCTGGACTCGAAGTTCAGCAGTACTTC.

The rearrangement joins TRBV30 to TRBJ1-2, with a weak D call TRBD1 (5 bases). This CDR3 region has 13 residues. Germline lookup yields CDR1 GTSNPN and CDR2 SVGIG (reference sequence). With 5 bases removed from V and 4 bases from J, the gap between germline ends came to 14 bases. CDR3 in DNA: TGTGCCTGGGGTCAGGACATAATCTATGGCTACACCTTC. Residues: CAWGQDIIYGYTF.

The chain combines TRBV21-1 with TRBJ1-1; the D segment call TRBD1 is taken from the table without a DNA check. TRBV21-1 is described as a pseudogene. The CDR3 is 16 residues long. CDR3 bases: TGTGCCAGAAAGCAATCCGGGACAGTGAGGAACACTGAAGCTTTCTTT. This sequence encodes CARKQSGTVRNTEAFF.

This sequence joins TRBV27 and TRBJ1-2; D is ambiguous. This CDR3 has 12 residues. Trimming removed 6 bases from V and 4 bases from J, with 9 bases in between. CDR1 is MNHEY and CDR2 is SMNVEV in the germline V gene (reference sequence). The CDR3 loop reads CASSRRGYGYTF. The DNA of the CDR3 is TGTGCCAGCAGCCGACGGGGCTATGGCTACACCTTC.

CDR3 nucleotide sequence: TGTGCCAGCAAAGAGGGTAGGGCGGACACCGGGGAGCTGTTTTTT. Protein: CASKEGRADTGELFF. The chain is built from TRBV7-7 and TRBJ2-2, with TRBD2 as a possible D gene (5 bases). CDR1 is SSHAT, CDR2 FNYEAQ, per germline (reference sequence). There are 15 residues in the CDR3. V lost 7 bases to trimming and J lost 3 bases, with 15 bases between them.

The V call is TRBV29-1, the J call TRBJ1-5; D unclear. The CDR3 is 13 amino acids. CDR1 SQVTM and CDR2 ANQGSEA come from the germline V gene. V was cut by 5 bases and J by 7 bases, with 15 bases left in between. The CDR3: CSVLGGLGQPQHF. CDR3 sequence (DNA): TGCAGCGTTCTGGGAGGGTTGGGACAGCCCCAGCATTTT.

The genes are TRBV30 and TRBJ2-7; TRBD1 matches at 7 bases. The CDR3 is 14 amino acids. V lost 4 bases to trimming and J lost 7 bases; unmatched junction nucleotides: 13. Germline V gives CDR1 GTSNPN, CDR2 SVGIG (reference sequence). This CDR3 is CAWNKGQGVWEQYF. The CDR3 nucleotides read TGTGCCTGGAATAAGGGGCAGGGGGTGTGGGAGCAGTACTTC.

As concerns this clone: Other DNA sequences within the sample encode an identical CDR3. This chain uses TRBV18 with TRBJ2-2; 7 bases are shared with TRBD1. Germline CDR1 is KGHSH and CDR2 is LQKENI. The ends lost 6 bases at V and 4 bases at J; junction bases unmatched: 5. The CDR3 runs 14 residues. Here the CDR3 reads CASSPNRGTGELFF. The CDR3 coding sequence is TGTGCCAGCTCGCCCAACAGGGGCACCGGGGAGCTGTTTTTT.

The genes are TRBV30 and TRBJ1-2, with D tentatively TRBD1 (5 bases). The V gene lost 7 bases and the J gene lost 2 bases, with 11 bases spanning the gap. CDR3 size: 12 residues. Germline loops: CDR1 GTSNPN, CDR2 SVGIG (reference sequence). In DNA, the CDR3 is TGTGCCTTACAAGACAGAAACTATGGCTACACCTTC. Protein sequence: CALQDRNYGYTF.

This chain joins TRBV3-1 (or the pseudogene TRBV3-2) and TRBJ1-1; no clear D. V gave up 1 base and J gave up 6 bases, with 12 bases separating them. Germline V lookup: CDR1 LGHDT, CDR2 YNNKEL (reference sequence). The CDR3 has 14 amino acids. CDR3 loop: CASSQGAPWAEAFF. The DNA of the CDR3 is TGTGCCAGCAGCCAAGGGGCCCCTTGGGCTGAAGCTTTCTTT.

The rearrangement links TRBV6-1 to TRBJ1-5; 11 bases map to TRBD1. This CDR3 has 14 residues. The germline V gene encodes CDR1 MNHNS and CDR2 SASEGT. The ends lost 2 bases at V and 7 bases at J; junction bases unmatched: 1. The CDR3 here is CASSERTGGQPQHF. The CDR3 DNA reads as TGTGCCAGCAGTGAAAGGACAGGGGGCCAGCCCCAGCATTTT.

This chain joins TRBV19 and TRBJ2-3; 9 positions match TRBD1. CDR3 size: 15 residues. Germline CDR1 LNHDA, CDR2 SQIVND (reference sequence). Losses at the gene ends were 5 bases for V and 6 bases for J; bases not matched to a gene: 9. The CDR3: CASSSAGQGYDTQYF. The CDR3 coding sequence is TGTGCCAGTAGTTCGGCGGGACAGGGCTACGATACGCAGTATTTT.

The genes are TRBV27 and TRBJ1-4; a possible D gene is TRBD1 (5 bases). This CDR3 region has 17 residues. CDR1 is MNHEY, CDR2 SMNVEV, per germline (reference sequence). V lost 6 bases and J lost 0, with 17 bases in between. CDR3 sequence: CASRTYSGVSTNEKLFF. The CDR3 DNA reads as TGTGCCAGCAGGACCTATTCGGGGGTTTCAACTAATGAAAAACTGTTTTTT.

The CDR3 reads CASSLQRGSTDTQYF. The CDR3 region has the DNA TGTGCCAGCAGTCTACAGCGGGGGAGCACAGATACGCAGTATTTT. This chain links TRBV6-5 with TRBJ2-3; 8 bases fit TRBD2. The CDR3 consists of 15 residues. The V gene end was trimmed by 5 bases and the J gene end by 0 bases; junction bases not matched to a gene: 4. Germline lookup yields CDR1 MNHEY and CDR2 SVGAGI.

The genes are TRBV7-9 and TRBJ2-5; TRBD2 is a possible D gene (6 bases). Between the trimmed V and J ends, which lost 0 bases and 5 bases, there was a span of 16 bases. The germline V gene encodes CDR1 SEHNR and CDR2 FQNEAQ (reference sequence). This CDR3 contains 16 residues. The CDR3: CASSLAGGYGVETQYF. The CDR3 DNA reads TGTGCCAGCAGCTTAGCTGGGGGGTACGGGGTTGAGACCCAGTACTTC.

The chain links TRBV7-9 to TRBJ2-7; D is ambiguous. Germline lookup yields CDR1 SEHNR and CDR2 FQNEAQ (reference sequence). CDR3 length equals 10 residues. The V end was cut by 6 bases, the J end by 4 bases, with 4 bases between. The CDR3 DNA reads TGTGCCAGCAGGAGATACGAGCAGTACTTC. Its translation: CASRRYEQYF.

The chain has TRBV10-3 and TRBJ1-2, with TRBD1 as a possible D gene (5 bases). The ends were cut back, 1 base at V and 8 bases at J, with 17 bases in the middle. The CDR3 extends over 15 amino acids. From germline, CDR1 is ENHRY and CDR2 SYGVKD. The CDR3 DNA reads TGTGCCATCAGTGAGTTTGGGACCGTCGGGGGAGGCTACACCTTC. This encodes CAISEFGTVGGGYTF.

This sequence joins TRBV9 and TRBJ2-7, with 8 positions matching TRBD1. The CDR3 spans 16 residues. Looked up from germline, CDR1 is SGDLS and CDR2 is YYNGEE. J gave up 1 base and V 0 bases, and 6 bases lay outside the gene matches. In DNA, the CDR3 is TGTGCCAGCAGCGTAGGAGGACAGGGTCTGTCCTACGAGCAGTACTTC. Translated: CASSVGGQGLSYEQYF.

This clone was seen a single time. This chain uses TRBV6-1 with TRBJ2-1; TRBD1 matches 9 bases. The junction had 6 bases not matched to a gene; V was cut back by 2 bases and J by 7 bases. Germline assignment: CDR1 MNHNS and CDR2 SASEGT. CDR3 length: 15 residues. This chain's CDR3 is CASSESGTGRNEQFF. The DNA of the CDR3 is TGTGCCAGCAGTGAATCGGGGACAGGGCGTAATGAGCAGTTCTTC.

On this clone itself: Different DNA sequences within this sample yield the same CDR3. The rearrangement links TRBV5-1 to TRBJ1-1; D is unclear. V shed 2 bases and J shed 2 bases, with 4 bases lying between them. This CDR3 is built from 12 residues. The germline V gene has CDR1 SGHRS and CDR2 YFSETQ. The CDR3 region has the DNA TGCGCCAGCAGCTTAGCTAACACTGAAGCTTTCTTT. This gives the protein CASSLANTEAFF. The full variable domain, in which reference TRBV5-1 and TRBJ1-1 provide the parts outside the CDR3, is KAGVTQTPRYLIKTRGQQVTLSCSPISGHRSVSWYQQTPGQGLQFLFEYFSETQRNKGNFPGRFSGRQFSNSRSEMNVSTLELGDSALYLCASSLANTEAFFGQGTRLTVV.